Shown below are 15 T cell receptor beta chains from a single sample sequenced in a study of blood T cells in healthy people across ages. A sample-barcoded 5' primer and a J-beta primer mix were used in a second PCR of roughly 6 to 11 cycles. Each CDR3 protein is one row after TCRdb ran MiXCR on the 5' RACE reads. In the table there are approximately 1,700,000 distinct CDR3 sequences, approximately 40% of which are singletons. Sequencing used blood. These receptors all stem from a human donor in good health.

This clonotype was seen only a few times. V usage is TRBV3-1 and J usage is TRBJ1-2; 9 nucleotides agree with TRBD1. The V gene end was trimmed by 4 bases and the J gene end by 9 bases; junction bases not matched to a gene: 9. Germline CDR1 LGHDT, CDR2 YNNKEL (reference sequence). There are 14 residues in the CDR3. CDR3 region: CASSPGQGPTSYTF. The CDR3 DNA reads TGTGCCAGCAGCCCCGGACAGGGGCCCACGAGCTACACCTTC.

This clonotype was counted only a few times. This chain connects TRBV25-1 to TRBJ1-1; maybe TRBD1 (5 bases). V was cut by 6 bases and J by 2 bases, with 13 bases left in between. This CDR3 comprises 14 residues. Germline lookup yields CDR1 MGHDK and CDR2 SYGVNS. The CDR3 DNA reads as TGTGCCAGCAGCGCCGAAGGGACCAACACTGAAGCTTTCTTT. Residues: CASSAEGTNTEAFF. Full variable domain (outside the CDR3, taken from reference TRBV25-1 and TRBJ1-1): EADIYQTPRYLVIGTGKKITLECSQTMGHDKMYWYQQDPGMELHLIHYSYGVNSTEKGDLSSESTVSRIRTEHFPLTLESARPSHTSQYLCASSAEGTNTEAFFGQGTRLTVV.

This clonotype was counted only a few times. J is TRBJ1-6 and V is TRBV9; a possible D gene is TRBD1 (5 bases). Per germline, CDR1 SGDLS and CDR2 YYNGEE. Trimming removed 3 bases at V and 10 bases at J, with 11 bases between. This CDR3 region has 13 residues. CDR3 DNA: TGTGCCAGCAGCGCGGGACGTTCGTCACCCCTCCACTTT. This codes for CASSAGRSSPLHF.

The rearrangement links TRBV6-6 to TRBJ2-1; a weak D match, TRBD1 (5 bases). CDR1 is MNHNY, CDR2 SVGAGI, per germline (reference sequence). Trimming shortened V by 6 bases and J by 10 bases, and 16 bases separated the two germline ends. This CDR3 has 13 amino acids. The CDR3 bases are TGTGCCAGCAGGTTACTCCAGGGCTACGAGCAGTTCTTC. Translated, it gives CASRLLQGYEQFF.

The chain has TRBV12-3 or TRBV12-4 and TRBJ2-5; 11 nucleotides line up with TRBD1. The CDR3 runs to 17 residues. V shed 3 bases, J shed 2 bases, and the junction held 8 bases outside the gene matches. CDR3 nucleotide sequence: TGTGCCAGCAGTTTCAAAAGGACAGGGGGCATACAAGAGACCCAGTACTTC. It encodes CASSFKRTGGIQETQYF.

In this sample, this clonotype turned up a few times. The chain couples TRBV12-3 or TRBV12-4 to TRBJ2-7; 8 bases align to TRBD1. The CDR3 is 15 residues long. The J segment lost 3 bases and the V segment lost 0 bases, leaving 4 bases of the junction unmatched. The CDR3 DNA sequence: TGTGCCAGCAGTTTAGCGCCAGGGGGCATCTACGAGCAGTACTTC. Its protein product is CASSLAPGGIYEQYF.

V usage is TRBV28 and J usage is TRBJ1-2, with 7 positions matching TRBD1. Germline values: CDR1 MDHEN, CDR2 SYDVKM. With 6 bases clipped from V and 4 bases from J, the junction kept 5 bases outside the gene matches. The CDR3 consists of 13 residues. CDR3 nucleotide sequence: TGTGCCAGCAGCCGACAGGGACCCTATGGCTACACCTTC. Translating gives CASSRQGPYGYTF.

The DNA for the CDR3 is TGTGCCAGCAGTTTGTCGTTGGCAGGATCGCTAGCTGAAGCTTTCTTT. Its protein is CASSLSLAGSLAEAFF. The rearrangement uses TRBV28 and TRBJ1-1; D is undetermined. The CDR3 spans 16 residues. CDR1 is MDHEN and CDR2 is SYDVKM in the germline V gene. The V and J ends lost 3 bases and 6 bases respectively, with 20 bases between them.

The CDR3 region has the DNA TGCAGTGCTGGGACGGGCACTAACTATGGCTACACCTTC. Its translation: CSAGTGTNYGYTF. The chain joins TRBV20-1 to TRBJ1-2, with a weak D call TRBD1 (5 bases). Trimming left V 5 bases short and J 0 bases short, with 10 bases between. CDR1 and CDR2 from the germline V gene are DFQATT and SNEGSKA (reference sequence). CDR3 size: 13 residues.

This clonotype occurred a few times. CDR3 residues: CASSLIGQGYNGYTF. CDR3 nucleotide sequence: TGTGCCAGCAGTTTAATTGGGCAGGGCTACAATGGCTACACCTTC. The rearrangement joins TRBV28 to TRBJ1-2, with D possibly matching TRBD1 (5 bases). Germline V gene sequence: CDR1 MDHEN, CDR2 SYDVKM. Trimming took 2 bases from V and 6 from J, leaving 16 bases between them. This CDR3 has 15 amino acids.

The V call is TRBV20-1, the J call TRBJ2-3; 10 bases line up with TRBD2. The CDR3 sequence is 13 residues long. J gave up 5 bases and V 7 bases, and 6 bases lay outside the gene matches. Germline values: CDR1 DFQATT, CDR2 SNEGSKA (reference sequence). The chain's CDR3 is CSVSGGARDTQYF. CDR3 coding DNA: TGCAGTGTGAGCGGGGGGGCAAGAGATACGCAGTATTTT.

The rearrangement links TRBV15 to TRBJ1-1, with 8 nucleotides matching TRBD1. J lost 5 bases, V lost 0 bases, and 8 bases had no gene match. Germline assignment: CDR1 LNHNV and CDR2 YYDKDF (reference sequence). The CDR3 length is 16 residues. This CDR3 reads CATSRDPRQGWTEAFF. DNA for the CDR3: TGTGCCACCAGCAGAGATCCGAGACAGGGGTGGACTGAAGCTTTCTTT. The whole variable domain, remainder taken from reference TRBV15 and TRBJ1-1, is DAMVIQNPRYQVTQFGKPVTLSCSQTLNHNVMYWYQQKSSQAPKLLFHYYDKDFNNEADTPDNFQSRRPNTSFCFLDIRSPGLGDTAMYLCATSRDPRQGWTEAFFGQGTRLTVV.

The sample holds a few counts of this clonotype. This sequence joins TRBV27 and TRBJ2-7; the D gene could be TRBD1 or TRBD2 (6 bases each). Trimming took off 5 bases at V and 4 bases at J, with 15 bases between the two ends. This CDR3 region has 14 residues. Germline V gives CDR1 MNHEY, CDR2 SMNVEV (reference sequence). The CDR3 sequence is CASSLQGGEYEQYF. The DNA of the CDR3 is TGTGCCAGCAGTCTACAGGGAGGAGAATACGAGCAGTACTTC.

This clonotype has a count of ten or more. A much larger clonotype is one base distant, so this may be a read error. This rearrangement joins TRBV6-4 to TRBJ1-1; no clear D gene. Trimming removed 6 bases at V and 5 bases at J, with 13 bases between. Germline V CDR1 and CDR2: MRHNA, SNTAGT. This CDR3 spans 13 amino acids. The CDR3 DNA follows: TGTGCCAGCAGGACCGGGATGGGGACTGAAGCTTTCTTT. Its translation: CASRTGMGTEAFF.

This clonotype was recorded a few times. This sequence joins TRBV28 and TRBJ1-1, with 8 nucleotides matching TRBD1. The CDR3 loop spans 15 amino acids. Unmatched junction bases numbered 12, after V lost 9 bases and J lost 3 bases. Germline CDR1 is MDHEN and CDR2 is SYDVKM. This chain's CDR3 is CASRNQGAGDTEAFF. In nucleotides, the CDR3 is TGTGCCAGTAGAAATCAGGGGGCAGGAGACACTGAAGCTTTCTTT. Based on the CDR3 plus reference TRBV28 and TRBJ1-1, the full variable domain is DVKVTQSSRYLVKRTGEKVFLECVQDMDHENMFWYRQDPGLGLRLIYFSYDVKMKEKGDIPEGYSVSREKKERFSLILESASTNQTSMYLCASRNQGAGDTEAFFGQGTRLTVV.